Shown below are 28 T cell receptor beta chains from a single sample sequenced in a study of T cells after yellow fever vaccination. TCRdb recomputed calls from the 5' RACE reads with MiXCR, one row per CDR3 protein. Among 250,000 to 400,000 distinct CDR3 sequences, 3.5% to 4.5% were seen once, and the ten largest hold less than 20%. The sample here was PBMCs, taken 15 days after the yellow fever booster vaccination. These receptors all stem from a man aged 18 to 30 who received the YFV17D yellow fever vaccine.

This clonotype occurred many times. The chain is built from TRBV5-1 and TRBJ2-7, with D possibly TRBD2 on 7 matching bases. Germline-derived CDR1 and CDR2 are SGHRS and YFSETQ. The CDR3 extends over 16 amino acids. Trimming shortened V by 0 bases and J by 3 bases, and 16 bases separated the two germline ends. CDR3 sequence: CASSLGRGAGNYEQYF. For the CDR3, the DNA is TGCGCCAGCAGCTTGGGTCGGGGGGCCGGAAACTACGAGCAGTACTTC.

This clonotype showed up many times. The chain links TRBV7-9 to TRBJ1-1; a possible D gene is TRBD1 (5 bases). The CDR3 covers 13 residues. V lost 8 bases, J lost 5 bases, and 15 bases lay in between. Germline V lookup: CDR1 SEHNR, CDR2 FQNEAQ (reference sequence). CDR3 loop: CASHTGGRTEAFF. CDR3 in DNA: TGTGCCAGCCACACGGGGGGTAGGACTGAAGCTTTCTTT.

This clonotype was observed many times. The V and J genes are TRBV18 and TRBJ2-4; D perhaps matches TRBD2 (5 bases). Germline V lookup: CDR1 KGHSH, CDR2 LQKENI. Trimming cost V 4 bases and J 1 base, with 8 bases left between them. The CDR3 totals 14 residues. The CDR3 region has the DNA TGTGCCAGCTCACTTCCGGGGGCCAAAAACATTCAGTACTTC. Translating it yields CASSLPGAKNIQYF.

This clonotype was recorded at least ten times. The CDR3 reads CASSPVPAAKNTEAFF. The CDR3, as DNA: TGTGCCAGCAGCCCCGTCCCGGCAGCCAAGAACACTGAAGCTTTCTTT. The rearrangement joins TRBV7-9 to TRBJ1-1, with D uncertain. Trimming pared 5 bases from V and 1 base from J, leaving 17 bases between. Germline V gene lookup returns CDR1 SEHNR and CDR2 FQNEAQ (reference sequence). The CDR3 consists of 16 residues. Filled out from reference TRBV7-9 and TRBJ1-1, the complete variable domain reads DTGVSQNPRHKITKRGQNVTFRCDPISEHNRLYWYRQTLGQGPEFLTYFQNEAQLEKSRLLSDRFSAERPKGSFSTLEIQRTEQGDSAMYLCASSPVPAAKNTEAFFGQGTRLTVV.

This clonotype has at least ten counts. The rearrangement links TRBV7-2 to TRBJ2-3, with a tentative D call TRBD2 (5 bases). Between the trimmed V and J ends, which lost 1 base and 4 bases, there was a span of 12 bases. The CDR3 extends over 15 amino acids. Germline CDR1 reads SGHTA; CDR2 reads FQGNSA. CDR3 in amino acids: CASSLVSGFPDTQYF. The CDR3 nucleotides are TGTGCCAGCAGCTTAGTGTCGGGGTTCCCAGATACGCAGTATTTT.

On this clonotype: This may be a read error: a much more frequent sequence differs by one nucleotide. V is TRBV12-3 or TRBV12-4 and J is TRBJ2-2, with unresolved D. This CDR3 is 11 amino acids long. V was trimmed by 5 bases and J by 5 bases, leaving 3 bases between them. CDR3 region: CASSITGELFF. The DNA for the CDR3 is TGTGCCAGCAGTATTACCGGGGAGCTGTTTTTT.

This clonotype was detected a few times. This chain links TRBV5-1 with TRBJ2-1; the D gene is possibly TRBD2 (7 bases). This CDR3 is built from 13 residues. The germline V gene has CDR1 SGHRS and CDR2 YFSETQ. Trimming removed 7 bases at V and 12 bases at J, with 20 bases between. The CDR3: CASRDEAGALQFF. CDR3 sequence (DNA): TGCGCCAGCCGCGACGAGGCGGGGGCTTTGCAGTTCTTC.

This clonotype was recorded a few times. The CDR3 bases are TGCAGTGCTACCCGATCCCTCGATCCTTATAATTCACCCCTCCACTTT. The encoded protein is CSATRSLDPYNSPLHF. This sequence joins TRBV20-1 and TRBJ1-6; no reliable D call. The CDR3 length is 16 residues. Trimming pared 4 bases from V and 4 bases from J, leaving 17 bases between. Germline V gives CDR1 DFQATT, CDR2 SNEGSKA (reference sequence).

This clonotype has at least ten counts. V gene TRBV7-2 combines with J gene TRBJ2-3, with D possibly matching TRBD2 (6 bases). Germline values: CDR1 SGHTA, CDR2 FQGNSA. This CDR3 has 14 residues. Between the trimmed V and J ends, which lost 5 bases and 7 bases, there was a span of 16 bases. CDR3 bases: TGTGCCAGCAGCAACGGGGCGGGGTATAATACGCAGTATTTT. It specifies CASSNGAGYNTQYF. The full variable domain, in which reference TRBV7-2 and TRBJ2-3 provide the parts outside the CDR3, is GAGVSQSPSNKVTEKGKDVELRCDPISGHTALYWYRQSLGQGLEFLIYFQGNSAPDKSGLPSDRFSAERTGGSVSTLTIQRTQQEDSAVYLCASSNGAGYNTQYFGPGTRLTVL.

This clonotype was seen at least ten times. The chain joins TRBV5-6 to TRBJ1-5, with 8 bases lining up with TRBD1. The CDR3 is made up of 15 amino acids. Germline V gene data show CDR1 as SGHDT and CDR2 as YYEEEE. With 4 bases clipped from V and 5 bases from J, the junction kept 8 bases outside the gene matches. CDR3 coding DNA: TGTGCCAGCAGCCTGTTGACAGGGGATGATCAGCCCCAGCATTTT. The encoded protein is CASSLLTGDDQPQHF.

The J gene is TRBJ1-5, the V gene TRBV6-1; no clear D gene. CDR1 MNHNS and CDR2 SASEGT come from the germline V gene. The CDR3 runs 13 residues. With 2 bases removed from V and 9 bases from J, the gap between germline ends came to 11 bases. For the CDR3, the DNA is TGTGCCAGCAGTGAAACGCAGGTTGTGCCCCAGCATTTT. It yields the protein CASSETQVVPQHF.

There are many counts of this clonotype. The chain couples TRBV27 to TRBJ2-3; no clear D. The germline V and J ends were trimmed by 6 bases and 2 bases, with 15 bases remaining between them. Germline CDR1 and CDR2: MNHEY and SMNVEV (reference sequence). The CDR3 runs 15 residues. The CDR3 loop reads CASSLQLGFTDTQYF. The CDR3 nucleotides read TGTGCCAGCAGCCTCCAGTTGGGTTTCACAGATACGCAGTATTTT.

This clonotype came up many times. The V gene is TRBV20-1, the J gene TRBJ1-1; no definite D call. This CDR3 contains 10 residues. The ends were cut back, 3 bases at V and 10 bases at J, with 9 bases in the middle. Germline CDR1 is DFQATT and CDR2 is SNEGSKA (reference sequence). The DNA for the CDR3 is TGCAGTGCTAGCTCCTATGGAGCTTTCTTT. It translates to CSASSYGAFF.

The V and J genes are TRBV6-5 and TRBJ2-3; 8 nucleotides match TRBD1. Germline values: CDR1 MNHEY, CDR2 SVGAGI. This CDR3 has 12 residues. V trimming: 6 bases; J trimming: 12 bases; junction bases outside the gene matches: 8. For the CDR3, the DNA is TGTGCCAGCAGGAGTCCAGGGGGCGTACAGTATTTT. This sequence encodes CASRSPGGVQYF.

This clonotype was seen repeatedly, ten times or more. The V gene is TRBV11-2, the J gene TRBJ2-7; D is uncertain. Deletions cut 5 bases from V and 12 bases from J, with 20 bases between. The CDR3 length is 13 residues. CDR1 and CDR2 (germline): SGHAT, FQNNGV. The CDR3 reads CASSPDEGLNPYF. The CDR3 bases are TGTGCCAGCAGCCCAGACGAAGGGCTCAATCCGTACTTC.

The sample holds a few counts of this clonotype. The V call is TRBV12-3 or TRBV12-4, the J call TRBJ1-1; 7 bases fit TRBD1. Trimming took 7 bases from V and 1 from J; bases not matched to a gene: 6. The CDR3 is 14 amino acids. The CDR3 here is CASTRQGRNTEAFF. CDR3 sequence (DNA): TGTGCCAGCACCCGACAGGGCCGGAACACTGAAGCTTTCTTT.

This clonotype was seen ten or more times. The chain is built from TRBV7-2 and TRBJ1-3, with unresolved D. The CDR3 is 11 residues long. V lost 8 bases and J lost 2, with 4 bases in between. Germline V gene data show CDR1 as SGHTA and CDR2 as FQGNSA. CDR3 in amino acids: CASGAGNTIYF. The CDR3 region has the DNA TGTGCCAGCGGGGCTGGAAACACCATATATTTT.

This sequence joins TRBV20-1 and TRBJ2-1, with 7 nucleotides matching TRBD1. With V trimmed by 6 bases and J by 7 bases, 9 bases remained unmatched. From germline, CDR1 is DFQATT and CDR2 SNEGSKA (reference sequence). The CDR3 covers 13 residues. In nucleotides, the CDR3 is TGCAGTGCCTCGACAGGGTTAATAAATGAGCAGTTCTTC. Translation: CSASTGLINEQFF.

In this sample, this clonotype turned up a few times. V gene TRBV5-1 combines with J gene TRBJ1-1; tentative D call: TRBD1 (6 bases). The length of the CDR3 is 16 residues. Germline values: CDR1 SGHRS, CDR2 YFSETQ. Trimming pared 4 bases from V and 0 bases from J, leaving 16 bases between. CDR3 sequence: CASSRSGTPMNTEAFF. The CDR3 nucleotides read TGCGCCAGCAGCCGCTCCGGGACACCCATGAACACTGAAGCTTTCTTT.

This clonotype appeared many times. Compared with germline, one end of the junction differs, possibly owing to a read error. V usage is TRBV6-5 and J usage is TRBJ2-1; D remains unclear. This CDR3 is built from 11 residues. Germline V lookup: CDR1 MNHEY, CDR2 SVGAGI. The CDR3 reads CASSYGEVQLF. The CDR3 nucleotides read TGTGCCAGCAGTTACGGCGAGGTCCAACTCTTC.

This clonotype was found many times. This chain links TRBV2 with TRBJ1-5, with unresolved D. The CDR3 length is 12 residues. CDR1 SNHLY and CDR2 FYNNEI come from the germline V gene. V was cut by 1 base and J by 7 bases, with 5 bases left in between. CDR3 DNA: TGTGCCAGCAGTGAAGAGGCCCAGCCCCAGCATTTT. Residues: CASSEEAQPQHF.

This clonotype has a count of ten or more. An end of the junction does not agree with germline; a read error may underlie this. J is TRBJ2-5 and V is TRBV7-7; unclear D gene. The CDR3 is 13 residues long. CDR1 SSHAT and CDR2 FNYEAQ come from the germline V gene (reference sequence). The CDR3 DNA reads TGTGCTAGCAGCTCCGACCCTCAAGAGACCCAGTACTTC. Protein product: CASSSDPQETQYF.

There are a few counts of this clonotype. One end of the junction is discordant with germline, which a read error may explain. The chain carries TRBV7-9 and TRBJ1-1, with 8 bases aligning to TRBD1. The germline CDR1 and CDR2 sequences are SEHNR and FQNEAQ (reference sequence). The CDR3 consists of 12 residues. CDR3 nucleotide sequence: TGTGCCAGCAGCTTAACTCCAGGGGGCGAAAAGTTT. It translates to CASSLTPGGEKF. Combining the CDR3 with reference TRBV7-9 and TRBJ1-1 gives the whole variable domain DTGVSQNPRHKITKRGQNVTFRCDPISEHNRLYWYRQTLGQGPEFLTYFQNEAQLEKSRLLSDRFSAERPKGSFSTLEIQRTEQGDSAMYLCASSLTPGGEKFGQGTRLTVV.

This clonotype was seen a few times. The V gene is TRBV7-2, the J gene TRBJ1-5; tentatively, D is TRBD1 (6 bases). Germline V gene sequence: CDR1 SGHTA, CDR2 FQGNSA. Trimming pared 4 bases from V and 0 bases from J, leaving 16 bases between. The CDR3 extends over 17 amino acids. In DNA, the CDR3 is TGTGCCAGCAGCTCCATTCGGGGACAATATAGCAATCAGCCCCAGCATTTT. Its translation: CASSSIRGQYSNQPQHF.

In its sample, this clonotype was seen a few times. The chain combines TRBV27 with TRBJ2-7, with TRBD2 matching 12 bases. This CDR3 region has 15 residues. The V gene's germline CDR1 is MNHEY and CDR2 SMNVEV (reference sequence). Germline trimming cut 7 bases from V and 2 bases from J; bases unmatched to any gene: 6. The CDR3 spells CASMPRLAGAYEQYV. CDR3 sequence (DNA): TGTGCCAGCATGCCTAGACTAGCGGGGGCCTACGAGCAGTACGTC.

The chain joins TRBV19 to TRBJ1-4; perhaps TRBD1 as D (5 bases). V lost 7 bases and J 8 bases, leaving 17 bases between the germline ends. Per the germline V gene, CDR1 is LNHDA and CDR2 is SQIVND (reference sequence). The CDR3 has 14 amino acids. CDR3 sequence (DNA): TGTGCCAGTAAGGCCGGGTCGTGGGGGGAAAAACTGTTTTTT. Residues: CASKAGSWGEKLFF.

V usage is TRBV20-1 and J usage is TRBJ1-6; perhaps TRBD1 as D (6 bases). The CDR3 loop spans 12 amino acids. Trimming shortened V by 4 bases and J by 10 bases, and 11 bases separated the two germline ends. Germline CDR1 DFQATT, CDR2 SNEGSKA (reference sequence). The CDR3: CSATGGLSPLHF. As DNA, the CDR3 is TGCAGTGCTACCGGGGGCCTGTCACCCCTCCACTTT.

This chain joins TRBV4-1 and TRBJ2-7; weak D call: TRBD1 (5 bases). The CDR3 has 14 residues. From germline, CDR1 is MGHRA and CDR2 YSYEKL. V gave up 1 base and J gave up 9 bases, with 16 bases separating them. For the CDR3, the DNA is TGCGCCAGCAGCCAAGCGGGCAGGGATACTGTGCAGTACTTC. This gives the protein CASSQAGRDTVQYF.